The 9 T cell receptor beta chains presented below share a single source sample, sequenced in a study of control samples from healthy donors and cancer patients (dated by TCRdb to 2018 to 2021). Library preparation employed the immunoSEQ multiplex PCR assay. The immuneACCESS repertoire file appears here via TCRdb, limited to in-frame rearrangements. These files lack a portion of the clones; in checked studies, under half of the deficit traces to unresolved V genes, and the cause of the others is not known. The sample includes approximately 94,000 clones, with about 90% observed a single time. In total, the top ten clones hold 15% to 20% of the sample. The sequencing sample was made of blood. The receptors were gathered from a woman aged 50 to 60 in good health.

This chain joins TRBV19 and TRBJ1-4, with a possible D match to TRBD1 (5 bases). CDR1 and CDR2 from the germline V gene are LNHDA and SQIVND (reference sequence). Trimming shortened V by 9 bases and J by 2 bases, and 25 bases separated the two germline ends. This CDR3 is built from 18 residues. The CDR3, as DNA: TGTGCCAGCCCCACCCCCATCCCCAGACAGTCCACTAATGAAAAACTGTTTTTT. It yields the protein CASPTPIPRQSTNEKLFF.

The chain couples TRBV12-3 or TRBV12-4 to TRBJ1-1; the match to TRBD1 covers 7 bases. The CDR3 consists of 13 residues. Losses at the gene ends were 3 bases for V and 8 bases for J; bases not matched to a gene: 6. CDR3 protein: CASSFGGGREAFF. The DNA for the CDR3 is TGTGCCAGCAGTTTCGGAGGGGGCAGGGAAGCTTTCTTT.

The rearrangement uses TRBV7-3 and TRBJ2-3, with 8 positions matching TRBD2. CDR3 length: 17 amino acids. V trimming: 0 bases; J trimming: 0 bases; junction bases outside the gene matches: 5. Germline V gives CDR1 SGHTA, CDR2 FQGTGA. In nucleotides, the CDR3 is TGTGCCAGCAGCTTAACGTCGATAGCGGGGAGCACAGATACGCAGTATTTT. Protein sequence: CASSLTSIAGSTDTQYF.

This chain joins TRBV7-8 and TRBJ2-3; D call uncertain. Germline CDR1 and CDR2: SGHVS and FQNEAQ. This CDR3 contains 12 residues. Between the trimmed V and J ends, which lost 0 bases and 4 bases, there was a span of 2 bases. CDR3 sequence reads: CASSLAADTQYF. The CDR3 DNA sequence: TGTGCCAGCAGCTTAGCGGCAGATACGCAGTATTTT.

The chain is built from TRBV7-2 and TRBJ2-5, with a possible D match to TRBD2 (5 bases). Germline V CDR1 and CDR2: SGHTA, FQGNSA. This CDR3 has 15 amino acids. V was cut by 1 base and J by 2 bases, with 11 bases left in between. The CDR3 sequence is CASSLGGRLQETQYF. The CDR3 DNA follows: TGTGCCAGCAGCTTAGGAGGGCGGCTGCAAGAGACCCAGTACTTC.

V and J are TRBV7-9 and TRBJ2-2; D unclear. The germline CDR1 and CDR2 sequences are SEHNR and FQNEAQ (reference sequence). The CDR3 loop spans 15 amino acids. Trimming took off 3 bases at V and 2 bases at J, with 10 bases between the two ends. CDR3 sequence: CASSFFWGNTGELFF. CDR3 nucleotide sequence: TGTGCCAGCAGCTTTTTTTGGGGTAACACCGGGGAGCTGTTTTTT.

This clone was detected only a few times. V usage is TRBV18 and J usage is TRBJ2-5; D perhaps matches TRBD1 (6 bases). The CDR3 runs 17 residues. V was shortened by 6 bases and J by 2 bases, with 22 bases between the two germline ends. CDR1 and CDR2 from the germline V gene are KGHSH and LQKENI. The CDR3 DNA reads TGTGCCAGCTCGCTTTTTTCAGGGGATTCATCACAAGAGACCCAGTACTTC. It codes for CASSLFSGDSSQETQYF. Looking up the rest from reference TRBV18 and TRBJ2-5 gives the full variable domain: NAGVMQNPRHLVRRRGQEARLRCSPMKGHSHVYWYRQLPEEGLKFMVYLQKENIIDESGMPKERFSAEFPKEGPSILRIQQVVRGDSAAYFCASSLFSGDSSQETQYFGPGTRLLVL.

The chain recombines TRBV5-1 with TRBJ1-5, with 9 bases that match TRBD1. Germline lookup yields CDR1 SGHRS and CDR2 YFSETQ. The CDR3 consists of 15 residues. J gave up 6 bases and V 3 bases, and 7 bases lay outside the gene matches. The CDR3: CASSSGTGIGQPQHF. The CDR3 DNA follows: TGCGCCAGCAGCTCCGGGACAGGGATAGGTCAGCCCCAGCATTTT.

Regarding this clone: This same CDR3 is encoded by further DNA sequences in the sample. The rearrangement uses TRBV9 and TRBJ1-1; TRBD1 agrees at 8 bases. J lost 5 bases, V lost 3 bases, and 6 bases had no gene match. Germline V gives CDR1 SGDLS, CDR2 YYNGEE. This CDR3 contains 14 residues. Written as DNA, the CDR3 is TGTGCCAGCAGCGAGGGGACAGGAGATACTGAAGCTTTCTTT. As protein: CASSEGTGDTEAFF.